One and the same sample provided the 24 T cell receptor beta chains below, sequenced in a study of CD8+ T cells in alopecia areata (dated by TCRdb to the late 2010s). The time point label, read with the paper, signifies: more than 3 weeks on oral tofacitinib. The sample's treatment or condition label, in plain terms: oral pan-JAK inhibitor, 5-10 mg twice daily. The library relied on the immunoSEQ multiplex PCR assay. For TCR sequencing, RNA was extracted from every sample and reverse transcribed into cDNA to serve as template. The source is immuneACCESS, and TCRdb retained only in-frame sequences with V and J called. Part of the clones is not carried over; for the studies checked, unresolved V genes explain less than half of this, and the remainder is unexplained. For this sample there are around 210,000 clones; 64% appear just once. The ten largest clones capture roughly 4.2% of the sample. The sample here was CD4+ T cells sorted from blood, taken at week 4, from a patient treated with tofacitinib. These receptors all stem from a human donor with alopecia areata.

This clone was found a few times. This chain uses TRBV10-2 with TRBJ2-3, with 7 bases lining up with TRBD2. Losses at the gene ends were 7 bases for V and 5 bases for J; bases not matched to a gene: 15. The CDR3 loop spans 16 amino acids. The germline V gene has CDR1 WSHSY and CDR2 SAAADI. In nucleotides, the CDR3 is TGCGCCAGCAACCGCCGACTAGCCGGGCGTGAAGATACGCAGTATTTT. Its protein is CASNRRLAGREDTQYF.

V is TRBV4-3 and J is TRBJ2-7; 9 positions agree with TRBD2. V lost 3 bases, J lost 5 bases, and 8 bases stayed unmatched. The V gene's germline CDR1 is LGHNA and CDR2 YSLEER. This CDR3 spans 15 amino acids. CDR3 bases: TGCGCCAGCAGCCAGTCGAGCGGGGGGCTAAACGAGCAGTACTTC. Its protein is CASSQSSGGLNEQYF.

This clone was picked up a small number of times. The chain has TRBV6-6 and TRBJ2-1, with unresolved D. This CDR3 has 13 residues. Trimming left V 6 bases short and J 4 bases short, with 10 bases between. Germline V lookup: CDR1 MNHNY, CDR2 SVGAGI (reference sequence). The CDR3 DNA reads TGTGCCAGCAGGGAGATTAATTACAATGAGCAGTTCTTC. It translates to CASREINYNEQFF.

The chain couples TRBV29-1 to TRBJ2-7; 8 bases are a match to TRBD1. Germline loops: CDR1 SQVTM, CDR2 ANQGSEA. The CDR3 consists of 16 residues. The ends lost 4 bases at V and 3 bases at J; junction bases unmatched: 14. CDR3 loop: CSVGGNRGFDDYEQYF. DNA for the CDR3: TGCAGCGTTGGTGGGAACAGGGGGTTTGATGACTACGAGCAGTACTTC.

This clone was seen once. The V gene is TRBV6-5, the J gene TRBJ2-7, with 9 bases identical to TRBD2. This CDR3 region has 15 residues. V was clipped by 7 bases and J by 5 bases; unmatched bases: 12. The germline V gene encodes CDR1 MNHEY and CDR2 SVGAGI. CDR3 DNA sequence: TGTGCCAGCAAACAGGGTGCGGGGGGGCGGAACGAGCAGTACTTC. This encodes CASKQGAGGRNEQYF.

The rearrangement uses TRBV10-3 and TRBJ1-3; D is perhaps TRBD1 (5 bases). Trimming shortened V by 4 bases and J by 0 bases, and 7 bases separated the two germline ends. This CDR3 is 14 amino acids long. Germline assignment: CDR1 ENHRY and CDR2 SYGVKD. Written as DNA, the CDR3 is TGTGCCATCAGTGGCGGGGGCTCTGGAAACACCATATATTTT. The encoded protein is CAISGGGSGNTIYF.

This clone showed up just once. The CDR3 reads CASGLGTQAFF. DNA for the CDR3: TGCGCCAGCGGATTGGGGACACAAGCTTTCTTT. This chain joins TRBV5-1 and TRBJ1-1, with D perhaps TRBD1 (6 bases). The V and J ends lost 7 bases and 9 bases respectively, with 13 bases between them. This CDR3 spans 11 amino acids. Germline loops: CDR1 SGHRS, CDR2 YFSETQ.

This clone has just one count. The CDR3: CSVPRKEGYGYTF. The CDR3 region has the DNA TGCAGCGTACCCAGGAAGGAGGGCTATGGCTACACCTTC. This sequence joins TRBV29-1 and TRBJ1-2; D is unclear. Trimming left V 6 bases short and J 4 bases short, with 15 bases between. This CDR3 is built from 13 residues. CDR1 SQVTM and CDR2 ANQGSEA come from the germline V gene.

In this sample, this clone turned up a few times. The chain recombines TRBV10-2 with TRBJ1-2, with 7 bases lining up with TRBD1. Germline lookup yields CDR1 WSHSY and CDR2 SAAADI. V gave up 3 bases and J gave up 4 bases; unmatched junction bases: 2. CDR3 length: 13 residues. The CDR3, as DNA: TGCGCCAGCAGTGAACAGGGGCCCTATGGCTACACCTTC. This sequence encodes CASSEQGPYGYTF.

This clone occurred once. The gene calls are TRBV7-8 and TRBJ2-5; 16 nucleotides match TRBD2. Germline CDR1 is SGHVS and CDR2 is FQNEAQ. V lost 0 bases, J lost 3 bases, and 10 bases stayed unmatched. The CDR3 has 20 residues. The CDR3 DNA is TGTGCCAGCAGCTTAGCCGTCCCGGGACTAGCGGGGGGGCCCAAAGAGACCCAGTACTTC. Its protein is CASSLAVPGLAGGPKETQYF. Full variable domain (remainder filled in from reference TRBV7-8 and TRBJ2-5): GAGVSQSPRYKVAKRGQDVALRCDPISGHVSLFWYQQALGQGPEFLTYFQNEAQLDKSGLPSDRFFAERPEGSVSTLKIQRTQQEDSAVYLCASSLAVPGLAGGPKETQYFGPGTRLLVL.

The rearrangement links TRBV7-2 to TRBJ2-3; TRBD2 matches at 7 bases. The CDR3 covers 16 residues. Germline CDR1 is SGHTA and CDR2 is FQGNSA. Trimming cost V 5 bases and J 4 bases; bases outside gene matches: 12. CDR3 protein: CASSHPEAGVSDTQYF. CDR3 DNA: TGTGCCAGCAGCCATCCAGAGGCGGGGGTGTCAGATACGCAGTATTTT.

CDR3 sequence: CASRAGGRGQHSNYGYTF. As DNA, the CDR3 is TGTGCCAGCAGAGCCGGTGGCCGAGGACAGCATTCTAACTATGGCTACACCTTC. This rearrangement joins TRBV4-2 to TRBJ1-2; possibly TRBD1 for D (6 bases). Trimming took 6 bases from V and 0 from J, leaving 23 bases between them. The CDR3 runs 18 residues. In germline, CDR1 is LGHNA, CDR2 YNFKEQ.

The chain joins TRBV6-6 to TRBJ1-5; D ambiguous. V was cut by 2 bases and J by 13 bases, with 3 bases left in between. The CDR3 runs 9 residues. Germline V gene data show CDR1 as MNHNY and CDR2 as SVGAGI (reference sequence). The CDR3 here is CASSYPQHF. In nucleotides, the CDR3 is TGTGCCAGCAGTTACCCTCAGCATTTT.

The chain recombines TRBV15 with TRBJ1-1, with D possibly being TRBD1 (5 bases). Germline V lookup: CDR1 LNHNV, CDR2 YYDKDF (reference sequence). The CDR3 is 16 residues long. With 3 bases removed from V and 2 bases from J, the gap between germline ends came to 16 bases. DNA for the CDR3: TGTGCCACCAGCAGCAGCCCTCAGAGGGGAAACACTGAAGCTTTCTTT. Its protein is CATSSSPQRGNTEAFF.

This chain links TRBV9 with TRBJ2-3; the D is unclear. Trimming pared 0 bases from V and 1 base from J, leaving 9 bases between. The CDR3 totals 15 residues. Germline CDR1 is SGDLS and CDR2 is YYNGEE. The DNA for the CDR3 is TGTGCCAGCAGCGTAGCCTCAACTCGCACAGATACGCAGTATTTT. Amino acid sequence: CASSVASTRTDTQYF.

The chain employs TRBV10-3 and TRBJ1-1, with D possibly matching TRBD1 (6 bases). V lost 4 bases, J lost 4 bases, and 10 bases lay in between. The length of the CDR3 is 13 residues. Germline values: CDR1 ENHRY, CDR2 SYGVKD. CDR3 in amino acids: CAISAKGGTEAFF. The CDR3 DNA reads as TGTGCCATCAGTGCTAAGGGGGGCACTGAAGCTTTCTTT.

As DNA, the CDR3 is TGTGCCAGCAGGCAGACAGGGAGATATGGCTACACCTTC. Translating it yields CASRQTGRYGYTF. The chain employs TRBV27 and TRBJ1-2, with 7 bases aligning to TRBD1. CDR1 is MNHEY, CDR2 SMNVEV, per germline (reference sequence). V trimming: 6 bases; J trimming: 5 bases; junction bases outside the gene matches: 6. The CDR3 has 13 amino acids.

The rearrangement uses TRBV19 and TRBJ1-2; D is ambiguous. This CDR3 has 13 residues. With 4 bases removed from V and 4 bases from J, the gap between germline ends came to 10 bases. CDR1 and CDR2 from the germline V gene are LNHDA and SQIVND (reference sequence). The CDR3 bases are TGTGCCAGTAGTACGGGAGGAATCTATGGCTACACCTTC. Protein product: CASSTGGIYGYTF.

J is TRBJ1-1 and V is TRBV30; D might be TRBD1 (6 bases). CDR3 length: 15 amino acids. Germline V lookup: CDR1 GTSNPN, CDR2 SVGIG (reference sequence). The ends were cut back, 0 bases at V and 4 bases at J, with 15 bases in the middle. This CDR3 reads CAWSVQGPGSTEAFF. The CDR3 region has the DNA TGTGCCTGGAGTGTACAGGGTCCAGGGTCCACTGAAGCTTTCTTT.

V gene TRBV29-1 combines with J gene TRBJ1-1, with unresolved D. The germline CDR1 and CDR2 sequences are SQVTM and ANQGSEA. The CDR3 has 12 amino acids. V was pared by 4 bases and J by 0 bases, with 6 bases between. The CDR3 nucleotides read TGCAGCGTTGTACCTATGAACACTGAAGCTTTCTTT. Encoded protein: CSVVPMNTEAFF.

The V call is TRBV5-1, the J call TRBJ1-2; tentative D call: TRBD1 (6 bases). Germline loops: CDR1 SGHRS, CDR2 YFSETQ. Trimming removed 1 base from V and 4 bases from J, with 23 bases in between. The CDR3 has 18 amino acids. The chain's CDR3 is CASSLKAVAGAGPYGYTF. CDR3 bases: TGCGCCAGCAGCTTGAAAGCGGTCGCGGGGGCCGGGCCCTATGGCTACACCTTC.

The chain combines TRBV30 with TRBJ1-5; D unclear. The germline gives CDR1 GTSNPN, CDR2 SVGIG (reference sequence). With 3 bases removed from V and 0 bases from J, the gap between germline ends came to 12 bases. There are 15 residues in the CDR3. The DNA of the CDR3 is TGTGCCTGGAGCGAAGACGACCTTAGCAATCAGCCCCAGCATTTT. Residues: CAWSEDDLSNQPQHF.

This clone was found once. The chain recombines TRBV7-9 with TRBJ1-2; D possibly corresponds to TRBD1 (5 bases). The V end was cut by 7 bases, the J end by 3 bases, with 18 bases between. CDR3 size: 15 residues. The germline V gene has CDR1 SEHNR and CDR2 FQNEAQ (reference sequence). In nucleotides, the CDR3 is TGTGCCAGCAAGGAAGAGGGGACGCCGGACTATGGCTACACCTTC. This encodes CASKEEGTPDYGYTF.

The DNA of the CDR3 is TGTGCCAGCAGCTTAGGGGAACAGGGGGCGCGAGAGACCCAGTACTTC. This sequence encodes CASSLGEQGARETQYF. This chain links TRBV11-3 with TRBJ2-5; 9 bases are a match to TRBD1. The germline V gene has CDR1 SGHNT and CDR2 YENEEA. CDR3 length: 16 residues. V lost 1 base, J lost 4 bases, and 7 bases stayed unmatched.